Below are 21 T cell receptor beta chains sequenced from a single sample in a study of early T cells in non-severe SARS-CoV-2 infection (dated by TCRdb to the early 2020s). The library was made by 5' RACE. Data came from a NextSeq 500. TCRdb applied fastp at Q25 and MiXCR to the public reads, then kept only in-frame beta chains. Each CDR3 protein appears once, grouped with its most common genes and DNA. The sample table records some 24,000 distinct CDR3 sequences; approximately 4.5% of these occur just once. The ten largest clones represent approximately 15% of the sample. Material: whole blood. The receptors were sampled from an adult who was a healthcare worker with PCR-confirmed SARS-CoV-2 infection or an uninfected control (not recorded which).

This clonotype was seen a few times. The V and J genes are TRBV24-1 and TRBJ2-3; no definite D call. This CDR3 has 13 amino acids. Trimming shortened V by 2 bases and J by 4 bases, and 6 bases separated the two germline ends. Looked up from germline, CDR1 is KGHDR and CDR2 is SFDVKD. The CDR3 sequence is CATSDSPSDTQYF. CDR3 sequence (DNA): TGTGCCACCAGTGATTCCCCGTCAGATACGCAGTATTTT.

This clonotype was found many times. The V gene is TRBV28, the J gene TRBJ2-3; 12 bases map to TRBD2. CDR1 is MDHEN and CDR2 is SYDVKM in the germline V gene. V lost 10 bases, J lost 4 bases, and 18 bases stayed unmatched. The CDR3 runs to 18 residues. The DNA for the CDR3 is TGTGCCACCCAAGGGGCGAGAAGGGCTAGCGGGAGGGCAGATACGCAGTATTTT. Amino acids: CATQGARRASGRADTQYF.

This clonotype was seen ten or more times. The chain couples TRBV4-2 to TRBJ2-5, with D possibly being TRBD1 or TRBD2 (5 bases each). The CDR3 contains 15 residues. Per germline, CDR1 LGHNA and CDR2 YNFKEQ. Trimming pared 2 bases from V and 1 base from J, leaving 11 bases between. In DNA, the CDR3 is TGTGCCAGCAGCCAAATAACTAGGGGCCAAGAGACCCAGTACTTC. Its protein is CASSQITRGQETQYF.

This clonotype was observed many times. This chain connects TRBV6-2 or TRBV6-3 to TRBJ2-2; 8 bases are a match to TRBD1. Unmatched junction bases numbered 4, after V lost 6 bases and J lost 1 base. The germline CDR1 and CDR2 sequences are MNHEY and SVGEGT. This CDR3 is built from 15 residues. DNA for the CDR3: TGTGCCAGCAGCCCCGGACAGGGGAACACCGGGGAGCTGTTTTTT. Translation gives CASSPGQGNTGELFF.

The rearrangement joins TRBV14 to TRBJ2-1, with 13 bases identical to TRBD2. This CDR3 contains 18 residues. From germline, CDR1 is SGHDN and CDR2 FVKESK. Losses at the gene ends were 1 base for V and 3 bases for J; bases not matched to a gene: 6. CDR3: CASSQGRLAGGYYNEQFF. As DNA, the CDR3 is TGTGCCAGCAGCCAAGGAAGACTAGCGGGAGGATACTACAATGAGCAGTTCTTC.

At least ten counts were recorded for this clonotype. The chain couples TRBV5-1 to TRBJ2-1, with D tentatively TRBD2 (6 bases). CDR1 SGHRS and CDR2 YFSETQ come from the germline V gene. V was shortened by 6 bases and J by 6 bases, with 19 bases between the two germline ends. The CDR3 length is 15 residues. CDR3 DNA sequence: TGCGCCAGCAATCACGGCTATGGGGGGACCAATGAGCAGTTCTTC. Protein: CASNHGYGGTNEQFF.

This clonotype was observed many times. The chain employs TRBV7-9 and TRBJ1-3; D might be TRBD1 (5 bases). This CDR3 is 14 amino acids long. From germline, CDR1 is SEHNR and CDR2 FQNEAQ (reference sequence). Between the trimmed V and J ends, which lost 4 bases and 2 bases, there was a span of 9 bases. The CDR3 nucleotides are TGTGCCAGCAGCTCCAGGGTGCCTGGAAACACCATATATTTT. The encoded protein is CASSSRVPGNTIYF.

The sample holds many counts of this clonotype. This chain uses TRBV18 with TRBJ2-7; possibly TRBD2 for D (7 bases). The CDR3 has 15 residues. Germline assignment: CDR1 KGHSH and CDR2 LQKENI. V was cut by 6 bases and J by 2 bases, with 17 bases left in between. CDR3 region: CASSGGQAVTYEQYF. In DNA form, the CDR3 reads TGTGCCAGCTCGGGGGGGCAGGCGGTTACCTACGAGCAGTACTTC.

This clonotype has just a few counts. The rearrangement joins TRBV30 to TRBJ1-3; no definite D call. Per germline, CDR1 GTSNPN and CDR2 SVGIG (reference sequence). Trimming removed 5 bases at V and 1 base at J, with 6 bases between. This CDR3 has 12 residues. CDR3 residues: CAWAGSGNTIYF. CDR3 nucleotides: TGTGCCTGGGCAGGATCTGGAAACACCATATATTTT.

This clonotype was seen only a few times. This chain joins TRBV29-1 and TRBJ2-2; D tentatively reads TRBD1 or TRBD2 (5 bases each). V was clipped by 4 bases and J by 0 bases, with 6 bases between them. The CDR3 runs to 13 residues. Germline loops: CDR1 SQVTM, CDR2 ANQGSEA. CDR3 in amino acids: CSVVGANTGELFF. CDR3 nucleotide sequence: TGCAGCGTTGTGGGGGCGAACACCGGGGAGCTGTTTTTT.

V is TRBV6-1 and J is TRBJ2-4, with 11 nucleotides matching TRBD2. V lost 6 bases to trimming and J lost 6 bases; unmatched junction nucleotides: 4. In germline, CDR1 is MNHNS, CDR2 SASEGT. The CDR3 totals 14 residues. This chain's CDR3 is CASSQTSGGNIQYF. The CDR3 coding sequence is TGTGCCAGCAGCCAAACTAGCGGGGGAAACATTCAGTACTTC.

This clonotype was seen ten or more times. CDR3 loop: CASSLWRSSGANVLTF. CDR3 coding DNA: TGTGCCAGCAGCTTGTGGCGGTCCTCTGGGGCCAACGTCCTGACTTTC. The V and J genes are TRBV5-5 and TRBJ2-6; D remains unclear. Deletions cut 1 base from V and 0 bases from J, with 8 bases between. The CDR3 contains 16 residues. CDR1 is SGHKS, CDR2 YYEKEE, per germline (reference sequence). Variable domain in full (rest from reference TRBV5-5 and TRBJ2-6): DAGVTQSPTHLIKTRGQQVTLRCSPISGHKSVSWYQQVLGQGPQFIFQYYEKEERGRGNFPDRFSARQFPNYSSELNVNALLLGDSALYLCASSLWRSSGANVLTFGAGSRLTVL.

This clonotype was counted at least ten times. The junction and the germline gene differ at one end; a read error may be behind it. The chain couples TRBV20-1 to TRBJ1-3, with D possibly TRBD1 on 6 matching bases. The CDR3 runs 14 residues. Per the germline V gene, CDR1 is DFQATT and CDR2 is SNEGSKA (reference sequence). The CDR3 region has the DNA TGCAGTCCTAGGGGGAAAACCTCTGAAAACACCATATATTTT. Its translation is CSPRGKTSENTIYF.

This clonotype was detected ten times or more. The chain is built from TRBV28 and TRBJ2-7; D is undetermined. The CDR3 is made up of 15 amino acids. Germline-derived CDR1 and CDR2 are MDHEN and SYDVKM. Trimming pared 5 bases from V and 4 bases from J, leaving 18 bases between. As DNA, the CDR3 is TGTGCCAGCAGTACCCTCGGTCCCCTTCGGTACGAGCAGTACTTC. Translating gives CASSTLGPLRYEQYF.

Ten or more counts support this clonotype. J is TRBJ1-1 and V is TRBV6-2 or TRBV6-3; tentatively, D is TRBD1 (5 bases). CDR3 length equals 14 residues. V dropped 6 bases and J dropped 6 bases, with 17 bases sitting between them. CDR1 and CDR2 (germline): MNHEY, SVGEGT. CDR3 sequence reads: CASSAHGGTPEAFF. CDR3 sequence (DNA): TGTGCCAGCAGCGCCCATGGGGGTACCCCTGAAGCTTTCTTT.

This clonotype was found many times. The chain's CDR3 is CAISPPGRSTDTQYF. The CDR3 coding sequence is TGTGCCATCAGTCCCCCTGGCCGGAGCACAGATACGCAGTATTTT. This chain links TRBV10-3 with TRBJ2-3; D is ambiguous. CDR1 is ENHRY, CDR2 SYGVKD, per germline. CDR3 length: 15 residues. The V and J ends lost 5 bases and 0 bases respectively, with 12 bases between them.

This clonotype has just a few counts. The J gene is TRBJ2-5, the V gene TRBV9, with no clear D. The CDR3 is 13 residues long. Germline CDR1 reads SGDLS; CDR2 reads YYNGEE. Trimming shortened V by 0 bases and J by 4 bases, and 7 bases separated the two germline ends. The CDR3 region is CASSVGDLETQYF. CDR3 coding DNA: TGTGCCAGCAGCGTAGGAGATTTAGAGACCCAGTACTTC.

This clonotype has at least ten counts. The chain carries TRBV27 and TRBJ1-1, with D perhaps TRBD1 (6 bases). The germline gives CDR1 MNHEY, CDR2 SMNVEV (reference sequence). The V end was cut by 4 bases, the J end by 0 bases, with 15 bases between. This CDR3 has 16 amino acids. The CDR3 here is CASSSGGDRLNTEAFF. The CDR3 DNA follows: TGTGCCAGCAGTTCGGGGGGCGATCGCCTGAACACTGAAGCTTTCTTT.

Many counts were recorded for this clonotype. CDR3 DNA sequence: TGCGCCAGCAACCCAGGACAGGGGGCTAACTATGGCTACACCTTC. It encodes CASNPGQGANYGYTF. The V and J genes are TRBV10-2 and TRBJ1-2; 10 positions match TRBD1. The ends lost 7 bases at V and 0 bases at J; junction bases unmatched: 5. This CDR3 is 15 amino acids long. Germline CDR1 is WSHSY and CDR2 is SAAADI.

The sample holds a few counts of this clonotype. The chain couples TRBV29-1 to TRBJ1-1; unclear D gene. The CDR3 is 11 residues long. V lost 3 bases to trimming and J lost 3 bases, with 5 bases between them. The germline gives CDR1 SQVTM, CDR2 ANQGSEA. DNA of the CDR3: TGCAGCGTTGAGATTGACACTGAAGCTTTCTTT. This gives the protein CSVEIDTEAFF.

The J gene is TRBJ2-3, the V gene TRBV27; no definite D call. The CDR3 totals 16 residues. CDR1 is MNHEY and CDR2 is SMNVEV in the germline V gene (reference sequence). Trimming pared 6 bases from V and 0 bases from J, leaving 16 bases between. The DNA of the CDR3 is TGTGCCAGCAGAGCTACTCGGAGCAGAAGCACAGATACGCAGTATTTT. Protein sequence: CASRATRSRSTDTQYF.